This entry lists 8 T cell receptor beta chains sequenced from one sample in a study of T cell repertoires in cytomegalovirus infection. Using its own MiXCR run on the reads, TCRdb lists one record per CDR3 protein. This repertoire shows fewer than 300,000 distinct CDR3 sequences, roughly 24% found once; its top ten account for roughly 14%. Specimen: PBMCs. Receptors originate from a human donor in good health (CMV status not recorded). Some clones in this sample may be carry-over from other donors' samples.

This clonotype was found a few times. The CDR3 reads CASSEDWGQPQHF. In DNA form, the CDR3 reads TGTGCCAGCAGTGAAGACTGGGGTCAGCCCCAGCATTTT. The rearrangement joins TRBV6-1 to TRBJ1-5; D unclear. The CDR3 has 13 residues. The V and J ends lost 1 base and 6 bases respectively, with 7 bases between them. The germline V gene encodes CDR1 MNHNS and CDR2 SASEGT.

This chain uses TRBV25-1 with TRBJ2-1; D uncertain. The germline gives CDR1 MGHDK, CDR2 SYGVNS. The CDR3 sequence is 14 residues long. Trimming left V 3 bases short and J 10 bases short, with 16 bases between. Here the CDR3 DNA reads TGTGCCAGCAGTGATTCCTACCGATTGTCGGAGCAGTTCTTC. Amino acids: CASSDSYRLSEQFF. The full variable domain, in which reference TRBV25-1 and TRBJ2-1 provide the parts outside the CDR3, is EADIYQTPRYLVIGTGKKITLECSQTMGHDKMYWYQQDPGMELHLIHYSYGVNSTEKGDLSSESTVSRIRTEHFPLTLESARPSHTSQYLCASSDSYRLSEQFFGPGTRLTVL.

This clonotype turned up a few times. The chain links TRBV9 to TRBJ2-1; 7 bases match TRBD1. The V segment lost 0 bases and the J segment 6 bases; nucleotides outside the gene matches: 3. CDR3 length: 14 amino acids. Germline lookup yields CDR1 SGDLS and CDR2 YYNGEE. In DNA form, the CDR3 reads TGTGCCAGCAGCGTAGGATCAGGGGGCAATGAGCAGTTCTTC. Its protein product is CASSVGSGGNEQFF.

This clonotype was picked up a small number of times. The V call is TRBV27, the J call TRBJ1-1, with D uncertain. Germline V gene sequence: CDR1 MNHEY, CDR2 SMNVEV (reference sequence). The V end was cut by 3 bases, the J end by 3 bases, with 8 bases between. The CDR3 totals 13 residues. The CDR3 sequence is CASSFRRDTEAFF. The CDR3 coding sequence is TGTGCCAGCAGTTTTCGGAGGGACACTGAAGCTTTCTTT.

This clonotype came up many times. This rearrangement joins TRBV12-3 or TRBV12-4 to TRBJ2-7; tentatively, D is TRBD2 (5 bases). V lost 5 bases and J lost 2, with 13 bases in between. The CDR3 consists of 14 residues. Here the CDR3 DNA reads TGTGCCAGCAGTGGACTTTCCCCCACCTACGAGCAGTACTTC. Amino acids: CASSGLSPTYEQYF.

This clonotype was detected a few times. The rearrangement joins TRBV30 to TRBJ2-5; 7 bases align to TRBD2. This CDR3 comprises 16 residues. With 0 bases clipped from V and 2 bases from J, the junction kept 9 bases outside the gene matches. The germline V gene has CDR1 GTSNPN and CDR2 SVGIG (reference sequence). The CDR3 bases are TGTGCCTGGAGTGTGTGGAAAGCGGGAAGGCAAGAGACCCAGTACTTC. It specifies CAWSVWKAGRQETQYF.

The chain carries TRBV6-2 or TRBV6-3 and TRBJ2-6; a weak D match, TRBD1 (5 bases). The CDR3 spans 17 residues. V was clipped by 2 bases and J by 0 bases, with 11 bases between them. The germline V gene encodes CDR1 MNHEY and CDR2 SVGEGT. CDR3 region: CASSYRGRNSGANVLTF. The CDR3 DNA is TGTGCCAGCAGTTACAGGGGCCGTAACTCTGGGGCCAACGTCCTGACTTTC.

This clonotype occurred a few times. V gene TRBV7-9 combines with J gene TRBJ1-1; the match to TRBD1 covers 7 bases. V dropped 0 bases and J dropped 1; count of bases not matched to a gene: 2. Germline V lookup: CDR1 SEHNR, CDR2 FQNEAQ (reference sequence). This CDR3 has 15 amino acids. In DNA form, the CDR3 reads TGTGCCAGCAGCTTAGCGGACAGGAGGAACACTGAAGCTTTCTTT. This codes for CASSLADRRNTEAFF.